A single sample gave rise to the 25 T cell receptor beta chains below, sequenced in a study of identical twins. TCRdb re-derived calls from the 5' RACE reads in MiXCR, one entry per CDR3 protein. The repertoire has around 490,000 distinct CDR3 sequences, roughly 13% of them found once; the top ten carry 0.98%. The same data also went into a second study, on yellow fever vaccine responses in identical twins.

The material sequenced was CD4+ T cells sorted from blood. All receptors derive from a woman aged 18-29 years in good health.

This clonotype occurred a few times. The V call is TRBV11-2, the J call TRBJ2-7; 9 nucleotides match TRBD2. V shed 5 bases and J 1 base; nucleotides not matched to a gene: 9. Germline V gene data show CDR1 as SGHAT and CDR2 as FQNNGV. The CDR3 contains 16 residues. CDR3 residues: CASSPLAGVGSYEQYF. The CDR3 DNA follows: TGTGCCAGCAGCCCTTTAGCGGGAGTGGGGTCCTACGAGCAGTACTTC.

V gene TRBV6-5 combines with J gene TRBJ1-1, with D uncertain. The germline gives CDR1 MNHEY, CDR2 SVGAGI. CDR3 length: 13 residues. V lost 3 bases and J 3 bases, leaving 8 bases between the germline ends. The CDR3, as DNA: TGTGCCAGCAGTTATGATGGGGACACTGAAGCTTTCTTT. Translation: CASSYDGDTEAFF.

The chain couples TRBV3-1 to TRBJ2-4; 11 nucleotides match TRBD2. The CDR3 consists of 22 residues. Germline V gene sequence: CDR1 LGHDT, CDR2 YNNKEL (reference sequence). J was trimmed by 0 bases and V by 0 bases; bases with no gene match: 16. The CDR3 here is CASSQEPGWGLAGGRAKNIQYF. Here the CDR3 DNA reads TGTGCCAGCAGCCAAGAGCCTGGATGGGGTCTAGCGGGGGGTCGAGCCAAAAACATTCAGTACTTC. The entire variable domain, with the rest obtained from reference TRBV3-1 and TRBJ2-4, is as follows: DTAVSQTPKYLVTQMGNDKSIKCEQNLGHDTMYWYKQDSKKFLKIMFSYNNKELIINETVPNRFSPKSPDKAHLNLHINSLELGDSAVYFCASSQEPGWGLAGGRAKNIQYFGAGTRLSVL.

This clonotype was found many times. The chain's CDR3 is CSVEDRGGKYGYTF. CDR3 coding DNA: TGCAGCGTTGAAGATCGAGGGGGAAAGTATGGCTACACCTTC. The V gene is TRBV29-1, the J gene TRBJ1-2, with a possible D match to TRBD1 (6 bases). The germline V gene has CDR1 SQVTM and CDR2 ANQGSEA. Trimming took 0 bases from V and 5 from J, leaving 13 bases between them. The CDR3 loop spans 14 amino acids.

The chain couples TRBV15 to TRBJ2-1, with D possibly being TRBD2 (6 bases). Trimming pared 0 bases from V and 6 bases from J, leaving 15 bases between. The CDR3 is 16 amino acids. The germline CDR1 and CDR2 sequences are LNHNV and YYDKDF (reference sequence). The CDR3 DNA reads TGTGCCACCAGCAGAGATACGGGGACTGGGGGCAATGAGCAGTTCTTC. Amino acid sequence: CATSRDTGTGGNEQFF.

This rearrangement joins TRBV5-5 to TRBJ2-2; 7 nucleotides line up with TRBD2. Per germline, CDR1 SGHKS and CDR2 YYEKEE (reference sequence). The CDR3 is made up of 17 amino acids. The trim removed 0 bases at V and 2 bases at J, leaving 7 bases unmatched. This CDR3 reads CASSLVGLAANTGELFF. The CDR3 DNA follows: TGTGCCAGCAGCTTGGTAGGGCTAGCGGCCAACACCGGGGAGCTGTTTTTT.

There are a few counts of this clonotype. The rearrangement uses TRBV10-3 and TRBJ2-5; 7 bases map to TRBD2. V dropped 6 bases and J dropped 5; count of bases not matched to a gene: 9. This CDR3 spans 14 amino acids. Germline V gene data show CDR1 as ENHRY and CDR2 as SYGVKD. CDR3 in amino acids: CAISQTSTGETQYF. CDR3 DNA sequence: TGTGCCATCAGCCAGACTAGCACGGGGGAGACCCAGTACTTC.

The J gene is TRBJ2-1, the V gene TRBV7-9, with TRBD1 matching over 8 bases. V lost 7 bases, J lost 8 bases, and 13 bases stayed unmatched. CDR1 SEHNR and CDR2 FQNEAQ come from the germline V gene (reference sequence). This CDR3 contains 15 residues. CDR3 loop: CASNSGGWYDDEQFF. DNA of the CDR3: TGTGCCAGCAACTCAGGGGGCTGGTATGACGATGAGCAGTTCTTC.

The rearrangement uses TRBV29-1 and TRBJ2-1; TRBD1 matches 8 bases. The germline CDR1 and CDR2 sequences are SQVTM and ANQGSEA. The CDR3 totals 13 residues. With 7 bases clipped from V and 8 bases from J, the junction kept 10 bases outside the gene matches. The CDR3 region has the DNA TGCAGCGCCAGAGACAGGGGAGGAGATGAGCAGTTCTTC. Amino acid sequence: CSARDRGGDEQFF.

This clonotype was observed a handful of times. This chain links TRBV5-6 with TRBJ2-7; maybe TRBD2 (6 bases). V was clipped by 0 bases and J by 6 bases, with 16 bases between them. The CDR3 has 15 amino acids. The germline gives CDR1 SGHDT, CDR2 YYEEEE. In nucleotides, the CDR3 is TGTGCCAGCAGCTTGGGGGTCGCGGGGTCAGTCGAGCAGTACTTC. Translation: CASSLGVAGSVEQYF.

Note on this clonotype: One end of the junction varies from germline; a read error may be responsible. The V call is TRBV6-1, the J call TRBJ2-5, with 8 bases that match TRBD2. The germline CDR1 and CDR2 sequences are MNHNS and SASEGT. The CDR3 consists of 12 residues. The CDR3 DNA is TGTGCCAGCAGTGAAGCCTTAGCGGGGCCCGACTTC. As protein: CASSEALAGPDF.

The gene calls are TRBV2 and TRBJ2-2, with 11 bases that match TRBD2. J was trimmed by 2 bases and V by 7 bases; bases with no gene match: 12. The germline CDR1 and CDR2 sequences are SNHLY and FYNNEI. The CDR3 totals 18 residues. CDR3 residues: CASTILLAGVRNTGELFF. The CDR3, as DNA: TGTGCCAGCACGATATTACTAGCGGGAGTAAGAAACACCGGGGAGCTGTTTTTT.

The J gene is TRBJ2-1, the V gene TRBV20-1; 9 nucleotides agree with TRBD2. V lost 2 bases to trimming and J lost 4 bases; unmatched junction nucleotides: 6. The CDR3 length is 15 residues. CDR1 DFQATT and CDR2 SNEGSKA come from the germline V gene (reference sequence). CDR3 nucleotides: TGCAGTGCTAGACGGCTAGCGGGGATATACAATGAGCAGTTCTTC. Translating gives CSARRLAGIYNEQFF.

Here the CDR3 reads CASSQRTGRGETQYF. The CDR3 coding sequence is TGCGCCAGCAGTCAACGGACAGGGAGGGGAGAGACCCAGTACTTC. The rearrangement joins TRBV23-1 to TRBJ2-5, with D tentatively TRBD1 (8 bases). TRBV23-1 is reported as an ORF; its role is uncertain. Trimming removed 2 bases from V and 4 bases from J, with 14 bases in between. The CDR3 sequence is 15 residues long.

This clonotype was counted ten times or more. V gene TRBV7-9 combines with J gene TRBJ2-7, with D possibly being TRBD1 (6 bases). CDR1 and CDR2 from the germline V gene are SEHNR and FQNEAQ (reference sequence). Trimming removed 4 bases from V and 3 bases from J, with 10 bases in between. The CDR3 extends over 13 amino acids. CDR3 coding DNA: TGTGCCAGCAGCTCCCGACAGGACTACGAGCAGTACTTC. Its translation is CASSSRQDYEQYF.

This clonotype was counted a few times. V and J are TRBV4-2 and TRBJ1-5; D is uncertain. The germline CDR1 and CDR2 sequences are LGHNA and YNFKEQ. Trimming cost V 1 base and J 0 bases, with 10 bases left between them. This CDR3 has 16 amino acids. For the CDR3, the DNA is TGTGCCAGCAGCCAAGCCGCACACGATAGCAATCAGCCCCAGCATTTT. This translates into CASSQAAHDSNQPQHF.

Notes on this clonotype: One end of the junction is discordant with germline, which a read error may explain. The chain couples TRBV7-7 to TRBJ2-5; a possible D gene is TRBD2 (6 bases). Germline V CDR1 and CDR2: SSHAT, FNYEAQ (reference sequence). This CDR3 comprises 15 residues. CDR3 sequence: CASSLDWDFQETQYF. CDR3 nucleotide sequence: TGTGCTAGCAGCTTAGACTGGGACTTTCAAGAGACCCAGTACTTC.

This clonotype was counted a few times. This rearrangement joins TRBV3-1 to TRBJ2-1, with D maybe TRBD2 (6 bases). V lost 0 bases and J 8 bases, leaving 8 bases between the germline ends. CDR3 length equals 13 residues. Germline CDR1 reads LGHDT; CDR2 reads YNNKEL (reference sequence). The CDR3 reads CASSQERGDEQFF. The CDR3 coding sequence is TGTGCCAGCAGCCAAGAGCGGGGAGATGAGCAGTTCTTC.

The table lists this clonotype with many counts. The chain recombines TRBV7-2 with TRBJ1-6; D unresolved. The CDR3 runs to 16 residues. Germline loops: CDR1 SGHTA, CDR2 FQGNSA. Trimming took off 8 bases at V and 0 bases at J, with 14 bases between the two ends. The CDR3 DNA follows: TGTGCCAGCTCCAAACCCACGGCCTCCTATAATTCACCCCTCCACTTT. Translation: CASSKPTASYNSPLHF.

At least ten counts were recorded for this clonotype. The rearrangement links TRBV10-3 to TRBJ2-7, with D possibly being TRBD1 (6 bases). The CDR3 totals 14 residues. Trimming left V 7 bases short and J 3 bases short, with 16 bases between. The germline V gene has CDR1 ENHRY and CDR2 SYGVKD. As DNA, the CDR3 is TGTGCCATCAAGGCACAGGGAACCGTCTACGAGCAGTACTTC. It yields the protein CAIKAQGTVYEQYF.

This chain connects TRBV18 to TRBJ2-7; TRBD2 aligns across 13 bases. V was pared by 3 bases and J by 7 bases, with 6 bases of the junction left unmatched. From germline, CDR1 is KGHSH and CDR2 LQKENI. This CDR3 is built from 15 residues. The CDR3 spells CASSPGLAGVREQYF. The CDR3 coding sequence is TGTGCCAGCTCACCCGGACTAGCGGGGGTGAGGGAGCAGTACTTC.

V gene TRBV9 combines with J gene TRBJ2-1; possible D gene TRBD2, 5 bases. The CDR3 has 13 residues. Deletions cut 1 base from V and 6 bases from J, with 8 bases between. Germline CDR1 is SGDLS and CDR2 is YYNGEE. CDR3 nucleotides: TGTGCCAGCAGCGTATCTGGGAGCAATGAGCAGTTCTTC. It encodes CASSVSGSNEQFF.

The sample holds a few counts of this clonotype. This chain uses TRBV24-1 with TRBJ2-2; 7 bases map to TRBD1. The CDR3 loop spans 16 amino acids. Trimming at V came to 5 bases and at J to 7 bases, leaving 12 bases not matched to a gene. Germline CDR1 is KGHDR and CDR2 is SFDVKD. The CDR3 loop reads CATSGPGTGVGGELFF. The DNA of the CDR3 is TGTGCCACCAGTGGTCCCGGTACAGGGGTAGGCGGGGAGCTGTTTTTT.

Ten or more counts support this clonotype. The chain couples TRBV27 to TRBJ2-7, with D possibly matching TRBD2 (6 bases). Looked up from germline, CDR1 is MNHEY and CDR2 is SMNVEV (reference sequence). V gave up 5 bases and J gave up 4 bases, with 21 bases separating them. The CDR3 contains 16 residues. CDR3 loop: CASSPRGKADHYEQYF. Written as DNA, the CDR3 is TGTGCCAGCAGTCCCCGGGGGAAAGCGGACCATTACGAGCAGTACTTC.

This clonotype appeared a few times. The V call is TRBV6-2 or TRBV6-3, the J call TRBJ2-7; 7 positions agree with TRBD2. There are 15 residues in the CDR3. Germline loops: CDR1 MNHEY, CDR2 SVGEGT. V shed 4 bases, J shed 3 bases, and the junction held 9 bases outside the gene matches. The CDR3 nucleotides are TGTGCCAGCAGTTTTCACCAGACTAGCTTCTACGAGCAGTACTTC. Residues: CASSFHQTSFYEQYF.